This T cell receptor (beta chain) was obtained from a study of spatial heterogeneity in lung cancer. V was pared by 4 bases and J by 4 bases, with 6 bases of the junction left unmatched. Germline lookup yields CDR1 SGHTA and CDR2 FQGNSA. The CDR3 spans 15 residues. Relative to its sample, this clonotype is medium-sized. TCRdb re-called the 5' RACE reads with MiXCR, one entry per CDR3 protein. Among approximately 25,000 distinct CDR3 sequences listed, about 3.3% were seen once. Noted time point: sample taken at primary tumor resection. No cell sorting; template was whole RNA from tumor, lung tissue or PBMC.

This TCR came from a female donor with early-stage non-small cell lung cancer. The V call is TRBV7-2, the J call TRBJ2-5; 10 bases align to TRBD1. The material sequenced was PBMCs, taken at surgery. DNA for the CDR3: TGTGCCAGCAGCTCGACAGGGGGCGGTTTAGAGACCCAGTACTTC. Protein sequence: CASSSTGGGLETQYF.